The 28 T cell receptor beta chains reported below all come from one sample, sequenced in a study of blood T cell repertoires in COVID-19. Repertoires were generated with immunoSEQ multiplex PCR, while TCRdb's copy carries only in-frame clones and drops some. The table has approximately 240,000 clones, roughly 80% seen once. The sequencing input was peripheral blood. The receptor source for this set is a woman aged 55-70 years who had recovered from COVID-19.

V is TRBV7-8 and J is TRBJ1-5; tentatively, D is TRBD1 (6 bases). Trimming removed 2 bases at V and 7 bases at J, with 15 bases between. Germline loops: CDR1 SGHVS, CDR2 FQNEAQ. The CDR3 contains 15 residues. This CDR3 is CASSLQAQGSQPQHF. DNA for the CDR3: TGTGCCAGCAGCTTACAGGCACAGGGCAGCCAGCCCCAGCATTTT.

This clone was counted a single time. The DNA for the CDR3 is TGTGCCAGCAGCTTAGCCTTCCACGAGCAGTACTTC. Its protein product is CASSLAFHEQYF. The chain recombines TRBV11-1 with TRBJ2-7; D gene ambiguous. The CDR3 loop spans 12 amino acids. Per germline, CDR1 SGHAT and CDR2 FQDESV (reference sequence). V lost 0 bases, J lost 5 bases, and 5 bases lay in between.

DNA for the CDR3: TGTGCCAGCAGTCGCGACAGGACCCCCTACAATGAGCAGTTCTTC. This encodes CASSRDRTPYNEQFF. This rearrangement joins TRBV3-1 (or the pseudogene TRBV3-2) to TRBJ2-1; D may be TRBD1 (6 bases). Per the germline V gene, CDR1 is LGHDT and CDR2 is YNNKEL (reference sequence). V lost 6 bases, J lost 2 bases, and 14 bases lay in between. This CDR3 contains 15 residues.

The chain employs TRBV15 and TRBJ1-6, with D possibly being TRBD1 (5 bases). Germline V gives CDR1 LNHNV, CDR2 YYDKDF (reference sequence). The CDR3 loop spans 16 amino acids. Deletions cut 5 bases from V and 7 bases from J, with 18 bases between. CDR3 region: CATSAVGGSVNSPLHF. The CDR3 coding sequence is TGTGCCACCAGCGCGGTCGGGGGGTCGGTAAATTCACCCCTCCACTTT.

The CDR3 sequence: CAISVSGTQETQYF. The CDR3, as DNA: TGTGCCATCAGTGTGAGCGGTACCCAAGAGACCCAGTACTTC. This chain links TRBV10-3 with TRBJ2-5; a weak D match, TRBD2 (5 bases). Per the germline V gene, CDR1 is ENHRY and CDR2 is SYGVKD. Trimming stripped 4 bases from V and 1 base from J, with 10 bases between. The CDR3 contains 14 residues.

This clone has a single count. The V gene is TRBV6-4, the J gene TRBJ2-5; D is possibly TRBD1 (6 bases). The germline gives CDR1 MRHNA, CDR2 SNTAGT. The CDR3 length is 13 residues. Trimming took off 4 bases at V and 4 bases at J, with 10 bases between the two ends. The CDR3 region is CASSVTGGETQYF. The CDR3, as DNA: TGTGCCAGCAGTGTGACAGGCGGAGAGACCCAGTACTTC.

The chain joins TRBV7-3 to TRBJ2-1; 8 nucleotides line up with TRBD1. V lost 5 bases and J lost 4; bases outside the gene matches: 4. Germline-derived CDR1 and CDR2 are SGHTA and FQGTGA. The CDR3 sequence is 14 residues long. The CDR3 protein is CASSPGGVYNEQFF. The CDR3 nucleotides are TGTGCCAGCAGCCCAGGGGGCGTTTACAATGAGCAGTTCTTC.

This sequence joins TRBV6-5 and TRBJ2-3; possible D gene TRBD2, 6 bases. The V gene lost 0 bases and the J gene lost 2 bases, with 9 bases spanning the gap. Per germline, CDR1 MNHEY and CDR2 SVGAGI. The CDR3 extends over 15 amino acids. In DNA form, the CDR3 reads TGTGCCAGCAGTTACTCGCGGGGCCTCACAGATACGCAGTATTTT. It encodes CASSYSRGLTDTQYF.

The chain links TRBV5-5 to TRBJ2-2, with D maybe TRBD1 (6 bases). V was trimmed by 6 bases and J by 1 base, leaving 16 bases between them. The germline gives CDR1 SGHKS, CDR2 YYEKEE (reference sequence). This CDR3 has 16 amino acids. In DNA, the CDR3 is TGTGCCAGCACTTGGGGGACAACTCAGAACACCGGGGAGCTGTTTTTT. Encoded protein: CASTWGTTQNTGELFF. Full variable domain (outside the CDR3, taken from reference TRBV5-5 and TRBJ2-2): DAGVTQSPTHLIKTRGQQVTLRCSPISGHKSVSWYQQVLGQGPQFIFQYYEKEERGRGNFPDRFSARQFPNYSSELNVNALLLGDSALYLCASTWGTTQNTGELFFGEGSRLTVL.

The V gene is TRBV7-3, the J gene TRBJ2-3; D may be TRBD2 (5 bases). Germline V gene data show CDR1 as SGHTA and CDR2 as FQGTGA. Deletions cut 2 bases from V and 8 bases from J, with 17 bases between. CDR3 length equals 15 residues. As DNA, the CDR3 is TGTGCCAGCAGCTTATCGACTAACCCTCCAGCTACGCAGTATTTT. This sequence encodes CASSLSTNPPATQYF.

The genes are TRBV6-2 or TRBV6-3 and TRBJ2-5, with 15 bases that match TRBD2. V lost 0 bases and J lost 2; bases outside the gene matches: 1. Germline CDR1 reads MNHEY; CDR2 reads SVGEGT. The CDR3 totals 17 residues. The CDR3 nucleotides are TGTGCCAGCAGTTACTCAGGGACTAGCGGGGGGCAAGAGACCCAGTACTTC. Protein sequence: CASSYSGTSGGQETQYF.

This chain uses TRBV11-2 with TRBJ1-2, with D possibly being TRBD1 (5 bases). Trimming pared 3 bases from V and 6 bases from J, leaving 11 bases between. This CDR3 contains 13 residues. The germline V gene encodes CDR1 SGHAT and CDR2 FQNNGV. This chain's CDR3 is CASSLSQGNGYTF. The CDR3 DNA reads TGTGCCAGCAGCTTGTCTCAGGGTAATGGCTACACCTTC. Using reference TRBV11-2 and TRBJ1-2 for the parts outside the CDR3, the full variable domain is EAGVAQSPRYKIIEKRQSVAFWCNPISGHATLYWYQQILGQGPKLLIQFQNNGVVDDSQLPKDRFSAERLKGVDSTLKIQPAKLEDSAVYLCASSLSQGNGYTFGSGTRLTVV.

V and J are TRBV20-1 and TRBJ2-5; 11 bases agree with TRBD2. The germline gives CDR1 DFQATT, CDR2 SNEGSKA (reference sequence). With V trimmed by 3 bases and J by 5 bases, 14 bases remained unmatched. CDR3 length: 17 amino acids. The CDR3 is CSASFWLAGGFLETQYF. The CDR3 coding sequence is TGCAGTGCTAGTTTCTGGCTAGCGGGGGGCTTTCTGGAGACCCAGTACTTC.

This clone was counted once. V is TRBV2 and J is TRBJ2-4, with 8 bases aligning to TRBD1. Germline values: CDR1 SNHLY, CDR2 FYNNEI. J was trimmed by 2 bases and V by 6 bases; bases with no gene match: 9. This CDR3 is 16 amino acids long. CDR3 nucleotide sequence: TGTGCCAGCAGGGGGGGACAGGCTAACACCAAAAACATTCAGTACTTC. As protein: CASRGGQANTKNIQYF.

The CDR3 nucleotides read TGCGCCAGCAGCTTGGATTCTGCGGGGGAAGAGACCCAGTACTTC. Translation gives CASSLDSAGEETQYF. The rearrangement uses TRBV5-1 and TRBJ2-5, with TRBD2 matching over 7 bases. Germline lookup yields CDR1 SGHRS and CDR2 YFSETQ. CDR3 length: 15 amino acids. The V gene end was trimmed by 0 bases and the J gene end by 3 bases; junction bases not matched to a gene: 5.

V usage is TRBV18 and J usage is TRBJ1-2, with TRBD1 matching over 12 bases. Per germline, CDR1 KGHSH and CDR2 LQKENI. This CDR3 contains 18 residues. Germline trimming cut 8 bases from V and 6 bases from J; bases unmatched to any gene: 19. The CDR3: CASLPGQGAFLAADGYTF. CDR3 bases: TGTGCCAGCCTACCGGGACAGGGGGCGTTTCTCGCTGCTGATGGCTACACCTTC.

J is TRBJ2-1 and V is TRBV3-1 (or the pseudogene TRBV3-2), with D unresolved. The CDR3 length is 14 residues. CDR1 and CDR2 from the germline V gene are LGHDT and YNNKEL (reference sequence). Deletions cut 0 bases from V and 7 bases from J, with 10 bases between. The CDR3 DNA sequence: TGTGCCAGCAGCCAAGATCCAGGCGTAAATGAGCAGTTCTTC. This encodes CASSQDPGVNEQFF.

The chain recombines TRBV13 with TRBJ2-1; 7 bases align to TRBD1. Looked up from germline, CDR1 is PRHDT and CDR2 is FYEKMQ (reference sequence). V trimming: 5 bases; J trimming: 4 bases; junction bases outside the gene matches: 11. CDR3 length equals 16 residues. In DNA, the CDR3 is TGTGCCAGCAGCCCTGTAGGACGACAGGGATACAATGAGCAGTTCTTC. Its protein product is CASSPVGRQGYNEQFF. Together with reference TRBV13 and TRBJ2-1, the CDR3 gives the full variable domain: AAGVIQSPRHLIKEKRETATLKCYPIPRHDTVYWYQQGPGQDPQFLISFYEKMQSDKGSIPDRFSAQQFSDYHSELNMSSLELGDSALYFCASSPVGRQGYNEQFFGPGTRLTVL.

The rearrangement joins TRBV7-2 to TRBJ1-2, with D maybe TRBD1 (6 bases). CDR1 and CDR2 from the germline V gene are SGHTA and FQGNSA. V dropped 5 bases and J dropped 9 bases, with 19 bases sitting between them. The CDR3 length is 14 residues. The CDR3 sequence is CASSLRQAVPSYTF. The CDR3 DNA reads as TGTGCCAGCAGCCTACGACAGGCCGTCCCTAGCTACACCTTC.

The V call is TRBV10-2, the J call TRBJ1-2; no clear D gene. Germline V CDR1 and CDR2: WSHSY, SAAADI. The V gene lost 3 bases and the J gene lost 7 bases, with 9 bases spanning the gap. This CDR3 is 12 amino acids long. CDR3 in amino acids: CASSEGGGGYTF. The DNA for the CDR3 is TGCGCCAGCAGTGAAGGCGGTGGTGGCTACACCTTC.

The chain couples TRBV19 to TRBJ2-3; 8 nucleotides line up with TRBD2. There are 18 residues in the CDR3. V lost 1 base to trimming and J lost 1 base; unmatched junction nucleotides: 10. The germline V gene encodes CDR1 LNHDA and CDR2 SQIVND (reference sequence). The DNA of the CDR3 is TGTGCCAGTAGTATAGGAGCGGGGGTTTCCCATCGCACAGATACGCAGTATTTT. The encoded protein is CASSIGAGVSHRTDTQYF.

The chain is built from TRBV11-2 and TRBJ1-6; possible D gene TRBD1, 5 bases. CDR3 length: 16 amino acids. V lost 5 bases, J lost 9 bases, and 20 bases lay in between. Per germline, CDR1 SGHAT and CDR2 FQNNGV. CDR3 loop: CASSIVGLLRGSPLHF. The CDR3 bases are TGTGCCAGCAGCATCGTGGGACTCCTCCGGGGTTCACCCCTCCACTTT.

The chain recombines TRBV2 with TRBJ2-3, with 15 nucleotides matching TRBD2. The CDR3 is 16 amino acids. The V gene end was trimmed by 6 bases and the J gene end by 4 bases; junction bases not matched to a gene: 5. The germline V gene has CDR1 SNHLY and CDR2 FYNNEI. The chain's CDR3 is CASRRGLAGGSDTQYF. CDR3 DNA sequence: TGTGCCAGCAGACGGGGACTAGCGGGGGGCTCAGATACGCAGTATTTT.

The chain couples TRBV4-2 to TRBJ1-3; D ambiguous. Germline loops: CDR1 LGHNA, CDR2 YNFKEQ. The CDR3 runs 15 residues. The V and J ends lost 0 bases and 0 bases respectively, with 6 bases between them. The CDR3 loop is CASSQDSFSGNTIYF. The CDR3 DNA reads TGTGCCAGCAGCCAAGATTCCTTCTCTGGAAACACCATATATTTT.

This chain joins TRBV11-2 and TRBJ1-1; a weak D match, TRBD1 (5 bases). Germline V CDR1 and CDR2: SGHAT, FQNNGV. The V gene lost 5 bases and the J gene lost 3 bases, with 10 bases spanning the gap. CDR3 length: 13 amino acids. The CDR3 bases are TGTGCCAGCAGCAAGGGGCGACACACTGAAGCTTTCTTT. Amino acids: CASSKGRHTEAFF. Full variable domain (outside the CDR3, taken from reference TRBV11-2 and TRBJ1-1): EAGVAQSPRYKIIEKRQSVAFWCNPISGHATLYWYQQILGQGPKLLIQFQNNGVVDDSQLPKDRFSAERLKGVDSTLKIQPAKLEDSAVYLCASSKGRHTEAFFGQGTRLTVV.

The V call is TRBV5-1, the J call TRBJ2-7; 12 bases map to TRBD2. The CDR3 is made up of 14 amino acids. Germline assignment: CDR1 SGHRS and CDR2 YFSETQ. V shed 0 bases, J shed 6 bases, and the junction held 1 base outside the gene matches. The CDR3 coding sequence is TGCGCCAGCAGCTTGGAACTAGCGGGGGGCGAGCAGTACTTC. Translating gives CASSLELAGGEQYF.

This chain connects TRBV3-1 (or the pseudogene TRBV3-2) to TRBJ2-3, with 16 bases matching TRBD2. V shed 4 bases, J shed 0 bases, and the junction held 7 bases outside the gene matches. The CDR3 is 19 residues long. Germline CDR1 LGHDT, CDR2 YNNKEL (reference sequence). The chain's CDR3 is CASSRTPGLAGGSTDTQYF. The CDR3, as DNA: TGTGCCAGCAGCCGAACCCCGGGACTAGCGGGGGGGAGCACAGATACGCAGTATTTT.

This clone was picked up many times. Other DNA sequences in the same sample also yield this CDR3. This chain links TRBV7-9 with TRBJ1-6, with 10 bases identical to TRBD1. There are 15 residues in the CDR3. Germline trimming cut 2 bases from V and 6 bases from J; bases unmatched to any gene: 1. Germline V gives CDR1 SEHNR, CDR2 FQNEAQ (reference sequence). CDR3 region: CASSLRDRGNSPLHF. The CDR3, as DNA: TGTGCCAGCAGCTTACGGGACAGGGGTAATTCACCCCTCCACTTT.